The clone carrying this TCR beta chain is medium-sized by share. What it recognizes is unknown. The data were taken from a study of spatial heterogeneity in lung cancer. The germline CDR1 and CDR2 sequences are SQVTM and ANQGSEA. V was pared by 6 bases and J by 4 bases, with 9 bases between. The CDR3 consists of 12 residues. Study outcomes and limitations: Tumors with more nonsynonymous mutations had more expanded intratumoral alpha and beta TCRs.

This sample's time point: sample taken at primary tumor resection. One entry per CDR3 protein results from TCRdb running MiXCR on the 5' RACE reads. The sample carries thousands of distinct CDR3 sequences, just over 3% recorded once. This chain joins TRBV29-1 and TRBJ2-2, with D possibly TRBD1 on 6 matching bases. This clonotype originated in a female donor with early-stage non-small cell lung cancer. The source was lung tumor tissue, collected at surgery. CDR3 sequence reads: CSVTGSTGELFF. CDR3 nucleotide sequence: TGCAGCGTAACAGGGAGCACCGGGGAGCTGTTTTTT.